The present T cell receptor beta chain was sequenced within a study of identical twins. Germline CDR1 DFQATT, CDR2 SNEGSKA (reference sequence). This CDR3 has 15 residues. V dropped 6 bases and J dropped 0; count of bases not matched to a gene: 9. One entry per CDR3 protein results from TCRdb running MiXCR on the 5' RACE reads. The table includes roughly 540,000 distinct CDR3 sequences, roughly a fifth detected once. Study-level findings and limits: The abundant beta clonotypes from cord blood had fewer insertions, and memory repertoires had none of this.

The table lists this clonotype with a few counts. Its antigen is not identified. This same sample was also taken into another study, of T cells expressing NK-cell markers. That study reports: For a handful of donors, the dominant NKG2C+ clonotypes made up roughly 1.0-7.0% of their CD8+ T cells. The leading position in the CD3+CD56-NKG2C+ fraction of several donors also went to these clonotypes.

The V and J genes are TRBV20-1 and TRBJ2-5; 8 bases match TRBD1. Sequenced input: CD4+ T cells sorted from blood. The TCR comes from a woman aged 18-30 years in good health. The CDR3 region is CSAETGANYQETQYF. CDR3 DNA: TGCAGTGCCGAGACAGGGGCAAATTACCAAGAGACCCAGTACTTC.